This TCR beta chain is drawn from a study of T cells in Graves' hyperthyroidism and ophthalmopathy. Looking at the study overall: Peripheral blood specimens were obtained at initial diagnosis, prior to any treatment.

The V and J ends lost 6 bases and 6 bases respectively, with 21 bases between them. Germline CDR1 is WSHSY and CDR2 is SAAADI. CDR3 length: 16 amino acids. The CDR3 regions of TCR beta were amplified from RNA transcripts. Primed by the HTBI set, a first-round RT-PCR was run on the TCR CDR3. TCRdb independently ran MiXCR on the multiplex PCR reads; one entry per CDR3 protein. Among hundreds of thousands of distinct CDR3 sequences, more than 30% were seen once, and the ten largest hold roughly 8.3%. Many counts were recorded for this clonotype. Sequences were obtained from blood. This TCR came from a man between 18 and 29 years old with Graves' hyperthyroidism. The chain recombines TRBV10-2 with TRBJ1-5, with D tentatively TRBD1 (5 bases). CDR3 sequence (DNA): TGCGCCAGCAGCGGTGGGGCCGTTGGGGCCGGTCAGCCCCAGCATTTT. Protein sequence: CASSGGAVGAGQPQHF.